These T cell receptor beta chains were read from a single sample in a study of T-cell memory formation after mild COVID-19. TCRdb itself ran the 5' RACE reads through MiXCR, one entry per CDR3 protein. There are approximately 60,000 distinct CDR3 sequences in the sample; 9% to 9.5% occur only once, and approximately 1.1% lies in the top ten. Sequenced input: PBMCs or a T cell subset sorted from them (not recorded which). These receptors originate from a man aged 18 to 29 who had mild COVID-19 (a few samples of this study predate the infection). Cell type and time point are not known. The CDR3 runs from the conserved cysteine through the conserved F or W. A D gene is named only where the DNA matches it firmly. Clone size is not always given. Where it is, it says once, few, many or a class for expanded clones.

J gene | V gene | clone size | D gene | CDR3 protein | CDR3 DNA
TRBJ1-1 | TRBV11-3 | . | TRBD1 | CASSRGQGGNTEAFF | TGTGCCAGCAGCAGAGGACAGGGTGGGAACACTGAAGCTTTCTTT
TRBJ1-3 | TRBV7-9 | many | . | CASSQTGNTIYF | TGTGCCAGCAGCCAGACAGGAAACACCATATATTTT
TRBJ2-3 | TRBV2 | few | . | CASLLILSTDTQYF | TGTGCCAGTCTTTTAATACTTAGCACAGATACGCAGTATTTT
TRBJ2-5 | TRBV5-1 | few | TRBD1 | CASSLNGQGDETQYF | TGCGCCAGCAGCTTGAACGGACAGGGGGACGAGACCCAGTACTTC
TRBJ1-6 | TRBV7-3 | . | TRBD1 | CASSSGTGGSPLHF | TGTGCCAGCAGCTCCGGGACAGGGGGGTCACCCCTCCACTTT
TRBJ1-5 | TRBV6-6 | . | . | CASSYDSKVGQPQHF | TGTGCCAGCAGTTACGACAGCAAGGTCGGTCAGCCCCAGCATTTT
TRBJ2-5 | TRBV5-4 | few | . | CASSLVGGRGPQETQYF | TGTGCCAGCAGCTTGGTTGGCGGCAGGGGACCTCAAGAGACCCAGTACTTC
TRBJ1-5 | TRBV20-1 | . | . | CSASGQASNQPQHF | TGCAGTGCTAGTGGGCAGGCGAGCAATCAGCCCCAGCATTTT
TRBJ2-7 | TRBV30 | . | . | CAWMWPDSYEQYF | TGTGCCTGGATGTGGCCTGACTCCTACGAGCAGTACTTC
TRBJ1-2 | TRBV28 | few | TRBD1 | CASSRAGRGNYGYTF | TGTGCCAGCAGCCGAGCAGGCAGGGGGAACTATGGCTACACCTTC
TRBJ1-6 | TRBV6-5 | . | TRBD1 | CASSYSGTVGSPLHF | TGTGCCAGCAGTTACTCCGGGACAGTCGGGTCACCCCTCCACTTT
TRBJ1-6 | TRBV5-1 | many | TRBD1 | CASSLRTGYNSPLHF | TGCGCCAGCAGCCTACGGACAGGGTATAATTCACCCCTCCACTTT
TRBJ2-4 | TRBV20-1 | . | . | CSARDSLAKNIQYF | TGCAGTGCTAGGGACAGCCTAGCCAAAAACATTCAGTACTTC
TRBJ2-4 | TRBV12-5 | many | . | CASGLVVGAGDIQYF | TGTGCTAGTGGTTTGGTTGTAGGGGCCGGGGACATTCAGTACTTC
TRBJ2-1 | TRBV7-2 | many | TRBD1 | CASSLIYRGIGNEQFF | TGTGCCAGCAGCTTAATTTACAGGGGAATTGGGAATGAGCAGTTCTTC
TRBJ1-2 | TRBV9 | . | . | CASSVGLRVPHF | TGTGCCAGCAGCGTAGGGTTACGTGTTCCCCACTTC
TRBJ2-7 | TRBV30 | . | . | CAWSVGTASSYEQYF | TGTGCCTGGAGTGTAGGGACGGCTAGCTCCTACGAGCAGTACTTC
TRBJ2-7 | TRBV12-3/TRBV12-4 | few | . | CASRREGSEPLYEQYF | TGTGCCAGCAGGAGGGAAGGTAGCGAGCCCCTCTACGAGCAGTACTTC
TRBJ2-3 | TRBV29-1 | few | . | CSGLQGTDTQYF | TGCAGCGGGTTGCAGGGAACAGATACGCAGTATTTT
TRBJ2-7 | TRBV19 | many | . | CASSRGYEQYF | TGTGCCAGTAGTAGAGGGTACGAGCAGTACTTC
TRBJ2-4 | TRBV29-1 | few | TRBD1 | CSVAATGDKNIQYF | TGCAGCGTTGCGGCGACAGGGGACAAAAACATTCAGTACTTC
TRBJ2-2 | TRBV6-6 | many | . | CASSYQTGELFF | TGTGCCAGCAGTTACCAGACCGGGGAGCTGTTTTTT
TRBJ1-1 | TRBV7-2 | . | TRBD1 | CASSLNAGGQEAFF | TGTGCCAGCAGCTTAAACGCCGGGGGACAGGAAGCTTTCTTT
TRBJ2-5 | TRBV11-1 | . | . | CASSPKEGRETQYF | TGTGCCAGCAGCCCAAAAGAGGGGCGAGAGACCCAGTACTTC
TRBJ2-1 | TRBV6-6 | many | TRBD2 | CASSYSSWRGVYNEQFF | TGTGCCAGCAGTTACTCGAGTTGGCGGGGGGTCTACAATGAGCAGTTCTTC
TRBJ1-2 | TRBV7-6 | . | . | CASSLRDFNGYTF | TGTGCCAGCAGCTTAAGGGATTTTAATGGCTACACCTTC
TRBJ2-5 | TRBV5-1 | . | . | CASSFTGTQETQYF | TGCGCCAGCAGCTTCACCGGGACTCAAGAGACCCAGTACTTC
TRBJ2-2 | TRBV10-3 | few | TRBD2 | CAISDSGGLNTGELFF | TGTGCCATCAGTGATTCGGGGGGGCTGAACACCGGGGAGCTGTTTTTT
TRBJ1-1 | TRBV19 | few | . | CASSRRMTSSNTEAFF | TGTGCCAGTAGTAGAAGGATGACATCCTCGAACACTGAAGCTTTCTTT
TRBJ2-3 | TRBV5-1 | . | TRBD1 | CASSVVGTGSTDTQYF | TGCGCCAGCAGCGTGGTCGGGACAGGAAGCACAGATACGCAGTATTTT
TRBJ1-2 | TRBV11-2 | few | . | CASSLDVFYGYTF | TGTGCCAGCAGCTTAGATGTGTTCTATGGCTACACCTTC
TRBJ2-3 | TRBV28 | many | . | CASRPGGPSTDTQYF | TGTGCCAGCAGACCTGGCGGGCCTAGCACAGATACGCAGTATTTT
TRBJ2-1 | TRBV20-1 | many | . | CSARVPPNEQFF | TGCAGTGCTAGGGTGCCCCCAAATGAGCAGTTCTTC
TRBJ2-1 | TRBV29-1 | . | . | CSVDLWGVRNEQFF | TGCAGCGTCGATCTTTGGGGGGTAAGGAATGAGCAGTTCTTC
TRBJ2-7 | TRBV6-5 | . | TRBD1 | CASRGTGVYEQYF | TGTGCCAGCAGGGGCACAGGGGTTTACGAGCAGTACTTC
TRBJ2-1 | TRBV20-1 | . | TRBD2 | CSAQRGVYNEQFF | TGCAGTGCACAGCGGGGGGTCTACAATGAGCAGTTCTTC
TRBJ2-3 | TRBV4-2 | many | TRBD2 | CASSQGSSGGTDTQYF | TGTGCCAGCAGCCAAGGGAGTAGCGGGGGCACAGATACGCAGTATTTT
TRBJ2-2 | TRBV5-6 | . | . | CASRRMQGQGPYLNTGELFF | TGTGCCAGCAGGCGAATGCAGGGACAAGGGCCGTATCTTAACACCGGGGAGCTGTTTTTT
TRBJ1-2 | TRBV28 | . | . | CASSYNNYGYTF | TGTGCCAGCAGTTATAATAACTATGGCTACACCTTC
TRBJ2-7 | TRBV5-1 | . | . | CASSLGRGLSYEQYF | TGCGCCAGCAGCTTGGGACGGGGCCTTTCCTACGAGCAGTACTTC
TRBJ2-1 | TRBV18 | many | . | CASSAGLQGPYNEQFF | TGTGCCAGCTCAGCGGGACTCCAAGGACCCTACAATGAGCAGTTCTTC
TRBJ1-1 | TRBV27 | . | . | CASSLYFRDTEAFF | TGTGCCAGCAGTTTATATTTTCGGGACACTGAAGCTTTCTTT